The T cell receptor (beta chain) described here comes from a study of radiotherapy plus CTLA-4 blockade in lung cancer. Across the whole study: Objective responses were seen in more than 15% of patients, disease control in less than 40%. Study-wide results and limits: An expansion of tumor-derived TCR clones occurred in blood after radiotherapy plus ipilimumab. Reported findings show early blood T cell clone dynamics, with interferon-beta, best predicted response.

For this clone: The antigen is undetermined.

The method was immunoSEQ multiplex PCR; TCRdb's version includes in-frame clones alone and lacks a portion of them. The sample includes roughly 80,000 clones, around 78% seen only once; the top ten take around 4%. Treatment of patients with chemo-refractory metastatic non-small-cell lung cancer consisted of focal radiation plus CTLA-4 blockade with ipilimumab. The specimen was peripheral blood, collected from a patient treated with radiotherapy plus ipilimumab. This TCR derives from a human donor with non-small cell lung cancer who had a partial response to radiotherapy plus ipilimumab. Some clones in this sample may be carry-over from other donors' samples.

The CDR3 DNA sequence: TGCGCCAGCAGCTTATGGGCCATTATGCCCAAGAACACTGAAGCTTTCTTT. It specifies CASSLWAIMPKNTEAFF. The genes are TRBV5-1 and TRBJ1-1; D uncertain. The CDR3 is made up of 17 amino acids. The germline V gene has CDR1 SGHRS and CDR2 YFSETQ. V was cut by 2 bases and J by 1 base, with 18 bases left in between.